A single sample gave rise to the 13 T cell receptor beta chains below, sequenced in a study of T-cell reconstitution after alpha-beta-depleted transplantation in children. As it was prepared, the TCRbeta library received unique molecular identifiers. TCRdb re-called the PCR reads with MiXCR, one entry per CDR3 protein. Of approximately 190,000 distinct CDR3 sequences listed, approximately 8.4% are singletons. Sequenced material: PBMCs, mostly from graft donor cells, taken 360 days after TCRalphabeta/CD19-depleted stem cell transplant. All receptors come from a male patient aged 2-15 years who had a stem cell transplant for acute myeloid leukemia, so the T cells may come from the graft donor.

The CDR3 region is CAISDQGLQYV. DNA of the CDR3: TGTGCCATCAGTGACCAGGGGTTACAGTACGTC. V gene TRBV10-3 combines with J gene TRBJ2-7; possibly TRBD1 for D (6 bases). CDR3 length equals 11 residues. The ends were cut back, 3 bases at V and 10 bases at J, with 10 bases in the middle. CDR1 is ENHRY, CDR2 SYGVKD, per germline.

This clonotype was counted at least ten times. The chain recombines TRBV5-1 with TRBJ1-2, with a tentative D call TRBD1 (5 bases). The germline V gene has CDR1 SGHRS and CDR2 YFSETQ. Trimming removed 7 bases at V and 4 bases at J, with 14 bases between. The CDR3 has 13 residues. In DNA form, the CDR3 reads TGCGCCAGCGGGCGGGACGGTATCTATGGCTACACCTTC. Its translation is CASGRDGIYGYTF.

This clonotype came up many times. The V and J genes are TRBV29-1 and TRBJ1-1; D possibly corresponds to TRBD1 (6 bases). This CDR3 contains 15 residues. V lost 0 bases and J lost 1, with 12 bases in between. The germline CDR1 and CDR2 sequences are SQVTM and ANQGSEA. CDR3 loop: CSVEDWGGGNTEAFF. The CDR3 nucleotides are TGCAGCGTTGAAGATTGGGGGGGCGGGAACACTGAAGCTTTCTTT.

Details on this clonotype: A much larger clone lies a single base off, so this may be a read error. CDR3 sequence reads: CANSLVRGGSSEQFF. CDR3 nucleotide sequence: TGTGCCAACAGCTTAGTGCGCGGCGGGAGCTCTGAGCAGTTCTTC. The chain employs TRBV11-2 and TRBJ2-1; 7 positions match TRBD2. The CDR3 spans 15 residues. CDR1 and CDR2 from the germline V gene are SGHAT and FQNNGV.

This clonotype occurred many times. CDR3 nucleotides: TGCGCCAGCAGCTCTTATCCCAATGAGCAGTTCTTC. Translating gives CASSSYPNEQFF. The chain links TRBV5-1 to TRBJ2-1, with D uncertain. Per the germline V gene, CDR1 is SGHRS and CDR2 is YFSETQ. The CDR3 runs 12 residues. V dropped 3 bases and J dropped 6 bases, with 7 bases sitting between them.

This sequence joins TRBV14 and TRBJ2-1, with D maybe TRBD2 (6 bases). From germline, CDR1 is SGHDN and CDR2 FVKESK. Trimming cost V 0 bases and J 6 bases, with 9 bases left between them. This CDR3 spans 14 amino acids. CDR3 DNA sequence: TGTGCCAGCAGCCAAGAATCGACTAGCAATGAGCAGTTCTTC. Protein product: CASSQESTSNEQFF.

This clonotype was seen ten or more times. The chain uses TRBV5-1 and TRBJ2-1; 13 bases align to TRBD2. Losses at the gene ends were 0 bases for V and 9 bases for J; bases not matched to a gene: 6. Looked up from germline, CDR1 is SGHRS and CDR2 is YFSETQ. The CDR3 has 16 residues. For the CDR3, the DNA is TGCGCCAGCAGCTTGGGGGGACTAGCGGGAATAAGTGAGCAGTTCTTC. It specifies CASSLGGLAGISEQFF.

The CDR3: CASSLGLAGIEQYF. The CDR3 region has the DNA TGTGCCAGCAGCTTAGGGCTAGCGGGAATCGAGCAGTACTTC. The V call is TRBV7-6, the J call TRBJ2-7; 9 bases map to TRBD2. From germline, CDR1 is SGHVS and CDR2 FNYEAQ. The CDR3 consists of 14 residues. Germline trimming cut 1 base from V and 6 bases from J; bases unmatched to any gene: 4.

This clonotype was picked up many times. The V and J genes are TRBV28 and TRBJ2-3; 8 nucleotides match TRBD2. The CDR3 is 16 amino acids. Germline trimming cut 6 bases from V and 4 bases from J; bases unmatched to any gene: 12. Per the germline V gene, CDR1 is MDHEN and CDR2 is SYDVKM. The chain's CDR3 is CASSRGERELPDTQYF. Here the CDR3 DNA reads TGTGCCAGCAGCCGAGGGGAGCGGGAGCTACCAGATACGCAGTATTTT.

The chain employs TRBV2 and TRBJ2-5; D gene unclear. The CDR3 is 9 residues long. The germline V and J ends were trimmed by 8 bases and 8 bases, with 6 bases remaining between them. Per germline, CDR1 SNHLY and CDR2 FYNNEI. The CDR3 DNA reads TGTGCCAGCGGTCTCACCCAGTACTTC. Amino acids: CASGLTQYF. Looking up the rest from reference TRBV2 and TRBJ2-5 gives the full variable domain: EPEVTQTPSHQVTQMGQEVILRCVPISNHLYFYWYRQILGQKVEFLVSFYNNEISEKSEIFDDQFSVERPDGSNFTLKIRSTKLEDSAMYFCASGLTQYFGPGTRLLVL.

The V call is TRBV5-1, the J call TRBJ1-3; D ambiguous. The germline V gene encodes CDR1 SGHRS and CDR2 YFSETQ. The CDR3 loop spans 14 amino acids. The V end lost 0 bases, the J end lost 0 bases, and 4 bases lay between the germline ends. CDR3 sequence reads: CASSLDFSGNTIYF. The CDR3 DNA follows: TGCGCCAGCAGCTTGGATTTCTCTGGAAACACCATATATTTT.

This clonotype turned up a few times. V and J are TRBV2 and TRBJ2-6; 7 bases fit TRBD2. CDR1 is SNHLY, CDR2 FYNNEI, per germline. This CDR3 spans 17 amino acids. J gave up 0 bases and V 8 bases, and 10 bases lay outside the gene matches. For the CDR3, the DNA is TGTGCCAGCCCCCGACTAGCCCTCAGCTCTGGGGCCAACGTCCTGACTTTC. It yields the protein CASPRLALSSGANVLTF.

The chain carries TRBV6-5 and TRBJ2-4, with D possibly matching TRBD2 (7 bases). The V gene lost 2 bases and the J gene lost 6 bases, with 11 bases spanning the gap. The CDR3 spans 14 residues. The germline V gene has CDR1 MNHEY and CDR2 SVGAGI. CDR3 amino acids: CASSYNGGANIQYF. CDR3 nucleotides: TGTGCCAGCAGTTACAATGGGGGGGCAAACATTCAGTACTTC.